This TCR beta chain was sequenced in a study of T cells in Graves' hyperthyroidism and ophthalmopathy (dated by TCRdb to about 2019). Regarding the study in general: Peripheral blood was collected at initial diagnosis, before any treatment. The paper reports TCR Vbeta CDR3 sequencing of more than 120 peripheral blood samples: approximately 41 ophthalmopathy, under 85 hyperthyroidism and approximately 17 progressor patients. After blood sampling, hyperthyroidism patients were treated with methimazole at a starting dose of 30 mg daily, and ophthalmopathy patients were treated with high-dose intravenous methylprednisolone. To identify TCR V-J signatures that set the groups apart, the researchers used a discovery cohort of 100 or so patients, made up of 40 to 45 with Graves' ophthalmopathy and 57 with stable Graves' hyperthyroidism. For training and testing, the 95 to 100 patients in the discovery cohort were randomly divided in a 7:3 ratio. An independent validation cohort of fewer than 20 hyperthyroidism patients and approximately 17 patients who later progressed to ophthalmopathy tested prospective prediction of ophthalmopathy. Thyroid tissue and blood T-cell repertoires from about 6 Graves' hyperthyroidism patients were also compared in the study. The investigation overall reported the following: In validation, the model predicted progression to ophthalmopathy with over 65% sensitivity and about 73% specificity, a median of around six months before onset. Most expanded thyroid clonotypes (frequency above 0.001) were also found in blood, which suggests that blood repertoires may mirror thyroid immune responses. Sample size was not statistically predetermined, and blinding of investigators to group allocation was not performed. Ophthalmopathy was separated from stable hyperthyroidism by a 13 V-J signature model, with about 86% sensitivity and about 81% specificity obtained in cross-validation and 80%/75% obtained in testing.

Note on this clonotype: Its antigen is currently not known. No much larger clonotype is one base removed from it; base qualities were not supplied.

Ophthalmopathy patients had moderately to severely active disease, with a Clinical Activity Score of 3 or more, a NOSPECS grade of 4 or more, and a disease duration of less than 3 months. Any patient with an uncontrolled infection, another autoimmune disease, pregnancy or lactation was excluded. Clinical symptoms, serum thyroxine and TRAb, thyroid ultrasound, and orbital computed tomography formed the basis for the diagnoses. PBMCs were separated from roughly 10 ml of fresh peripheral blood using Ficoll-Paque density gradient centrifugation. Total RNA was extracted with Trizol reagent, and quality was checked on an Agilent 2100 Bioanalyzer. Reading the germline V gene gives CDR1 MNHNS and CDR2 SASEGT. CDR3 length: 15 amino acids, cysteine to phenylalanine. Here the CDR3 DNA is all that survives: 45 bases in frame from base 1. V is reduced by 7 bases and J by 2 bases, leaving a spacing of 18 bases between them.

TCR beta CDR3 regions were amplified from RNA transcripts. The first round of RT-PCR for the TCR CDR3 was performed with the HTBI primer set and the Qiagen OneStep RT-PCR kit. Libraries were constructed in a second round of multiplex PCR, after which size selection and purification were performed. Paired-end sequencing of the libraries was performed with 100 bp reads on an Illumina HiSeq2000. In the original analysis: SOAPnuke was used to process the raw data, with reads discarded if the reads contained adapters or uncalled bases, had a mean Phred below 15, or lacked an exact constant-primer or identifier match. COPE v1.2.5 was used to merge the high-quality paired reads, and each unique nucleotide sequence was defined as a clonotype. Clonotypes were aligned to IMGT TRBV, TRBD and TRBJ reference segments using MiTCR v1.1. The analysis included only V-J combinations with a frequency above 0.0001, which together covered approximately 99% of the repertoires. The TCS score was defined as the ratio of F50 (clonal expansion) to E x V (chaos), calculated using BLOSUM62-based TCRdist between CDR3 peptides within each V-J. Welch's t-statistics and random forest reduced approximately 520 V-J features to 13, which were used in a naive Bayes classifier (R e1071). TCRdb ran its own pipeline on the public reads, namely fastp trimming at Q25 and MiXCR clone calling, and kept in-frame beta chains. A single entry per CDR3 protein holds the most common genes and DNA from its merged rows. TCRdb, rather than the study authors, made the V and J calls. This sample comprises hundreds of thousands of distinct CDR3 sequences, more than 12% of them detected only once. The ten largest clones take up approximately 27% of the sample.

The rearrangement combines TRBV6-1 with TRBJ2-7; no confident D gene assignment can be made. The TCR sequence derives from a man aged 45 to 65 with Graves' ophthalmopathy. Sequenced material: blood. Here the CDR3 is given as CASTARAVGTYEQYF. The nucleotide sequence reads TGTGCCAGCACCGCCCGGGCGGTAGGTACCTACGAGCAGTACTTC.